This entry lists 12 T cell receptor beta chains sequenced from one sample in a study of blood T cell repertoires in COVID-19. Libraries were prepared by immunoSEQ multiplex PCR; TCRdb keeps only in-frame clonotypes and omits some of them. Here the sample spans 450,000 to 500,000 clones, 87% being singletons. The material sequenced was PBMCs or T cells enriched from blood (not recorded which). These receptors were taken from a woman in her late teens or twenties who had recovered from COVID-19.

The CDR3 bases are TGCGCCAGCAGCTTGGCCTCTGTAGCGGAGACCCAGTACTTC. Its protein product is CASSLASVAETQYF. This chain connects TRBV5-1 to TRBJ2-5; a possible D gene is TRBD2 (5 bases). The CDR3 is 14 residues long. Trimming left V 0 bases short and J 5 bases short, with 11 bases between. Looked up from germline, CDR1 is SGHRS and CDR2 is YFSETQ.

This chain links TRBV25-1 with TRBJ1-2; the match to TRBD1 covers 8 bases. This CDR3 comprises 13 residues. V lost 7 bases and J lost 10; bases outside the gene matches: 11. Germline assignment: CDR1 MGHDK and CDR2 SYGVNS. CDR3 nucleotide sequence: TGTGCCAGCACTGACCACGGGACAGGACACTACACCTTC. Amino acid sequence: CASTDHGTGHYTF.

V gene TRBV5-1 combines with J gene TRBJ1-1; possible D gene TRBD1, 6 bases. Deletions cut 2 bases from V and 7 bases from J, with 15 bases between. Germline CDR1 is SGHRS and CDR2 is YFSETQ. The CDR3 is made up of 14 amino acids. CDR3 sequence: CASSLLAQGNEAFF. CDR3 DNA sequence: TGCGCCAGCAGCTTATTAGCACAGGGTAATGAAGCTTTCTTT.

The rearrangement joins TRBV28 to TRBJ1-2; the match to TRBD1 covers 8 bases. The V segment lost 5 bases and the J segment 1 base; nucleotides outside the gene matches: 6. Per germline, CDR1 MDHEN and CDR2 SYDVKM. The CDR3 extends over 15 amino acids. DNA of the CDR3: TGTGCCAGCAGTCCCGGCAGGGGGCTTAACTATGGCTACACCTTC. It is translated as CASSPGRGLNYGYTF.

Notes on this clone: Different DNA sequences within this sample yield the same CDR3. The chain employs TRBV11-2 and TRBJ2-3; D remains ambiguous. There are 12 residues in the CDR3. Germline assignment: CDR1 SGHAT and CDR2 FQNNGV. Between the trimmed V and J ends, which lost 4 bases and 2 bases, there was a span of 4 bases. The CDR3 is CASSSFTDTQYF. CDR3 DNA: TGTGCCAGCAGCTCCTTCACAGATACGCAGTATTTT.

The rearrangement uses TRBV29-1 and TRBJ1-2; 11 bases map to TRBD1. The CDR3 has 13 amino acids. Germline trimming cut 5 bases from V and 3 bases from J; bases unmatched to any gene: 2. Germline V gene sequence: CDR1 SQVTM, CDR2 ANQGSEA. The CDR3 loop reads CSVWTGGYYGYTF. CDR3 bases: TGCAGCGTTTGGACAGGGGGCTACTATGGCTACACCTTC.

V and J are TRBV29-1 and TRBJ1-1, with D possibly being TRBD1 (5 bases). Deletions cut 6 bases from V and 6 bases from J, with 11 bases between. Germline CDR1 reads SQVTM; CDR2 reads ANQGSEA. The CDR3 length is 11 residues. CDR3 bases: TGCAGCGTCGTGCGGGACTCTGAAGCTTTCTTT. This codes for CSVVRDSEAFF.

This clone was seen only once. The chain uses TRBV28 and TRBJ2-3, with a weak D call TRBD1 (6 bases). In germline, CDR1 is MDHEN, CDR2 SYDVKM. The CDR3 is 12 amino acids. V lost 8 bases and J lost 3, with 9 bases in between. CDR3 residues: CASSQGTDTQYF. The DNA of the CDR3 is TGTGCCAGCTCACAGGGAACAGATACGCAGTATTTT.

The rearrangement joins TRBV19 to TRBJ1-6, with D unresolved. The CDR3 totals 12 residues. The germline gives CDR1 LNHDA, CDR2 SQIVND (reference sequence). With 2 bases removed from V and 9 bases from J, the gap between germline ends came to 5 bases. The chain's CDR3 is CASSITSSPLHF. The CDR3 coding sequence is TGTGCCAGTAGTATAACGAGTTCACCCCTCCACTTT.

The chain employs TRBV6-5 and TRBJ2-2, with 7 bases aligning to TRBD2. This CDR3 has 16 residues. Losses at the gene ends were 4 bases for V and 2 bases for J; bases not matched to a gene: 7. Germline V gives CDR1 MNHEY, CDR2 SVGAGI. DNA for the CDR3: TGTGCCAGCAGTTTTTCGGGGGGATTCAACACCGGGGAGCTGTTTTTT. Its translation: CASSFSGGFNTGELFF.

This chain uses TRBV7-3 with TRBJ2-7; D not certain. Germline assignment: CDR1 SGHTA and CDR2 FQGTGA. V lost 4 bases and J lost 0, with 13 bases in between. CDR3 length equals 15 residues. The CDR3 bases are TGTGCCAGCAGCTCGGGTCCATTGAGCTCCTACGAGCAGTACTTC. This gives the protein CASSSGPLSSYEQYF.

The chain is built from TRBV30 and TRBJ1-2; D not certain. CDR3 size: 16 residues. V was trimmed by 3 bases and J by 0 bases, leaving 17 bases between them. Germline V gene sequence: CDR1 GTSNPN, CDR2 SVGIG (reference sequence). DNA of the CDR3: TGTGCCTGGAGAGCGGCGGCGGGTCAAGCTAACTATGGCTACACCTTC. Translation gives CAWRAAAGQANYGYTF. The full variable domain, in which reference TRBV30 and TRBJ1-2 provide the parts outside the CDR3, is SQTIHQWPATLVQPVGSPLSLECTVEGTSNPNLYWYRQAAGRGLQLLFYSVGIGQISSEVPQNLSASRPQDRQFILSSKKLLLSDSGFYLCAWRAAAGQANYGYTFGSGTRLTVV.